This TCR beta chain was recovered during a study of blood T cell repertoires in COVID-19. Looking at the study overall: Italy, Spain and the United States were the sources of the convalescent and acute COVID-19 samples.

Clones were read by immunoSEQ multiplex PCR, and TCRdb kept only the in-frame ones, dropping some. The sample lists roughly 200,000 clones, approximately 86% occurring once. Participants, about 18 to 90 years old, spanned under 30 US areas. This receptor was identified in a woman aged 55-75 years with acute COVID-19. Sequencing was done on a sample of PBMCs or T cells enriched from blood (not recorded which).

The DNA of the CDR3 is TGTGCCAGTAGTCTACAGGGTCCAAATGAAAAACTGTTTTTT. Amino acid sequence: CASSLQGPNEKLFF. V usage is TRBV19 and J usage is TRBJ1-4; maybe TRBD1 (6 bases). The CDR3 has 14 amino acids. Germline V gives CDR1 LNHDA, CDR2 SQIVND (reference sequence). Trimming removed 5 bases at V and 5 bases at J, with 12 bases between.